This T cell receptor (beta chain) came from a study of blood T cells in healthy people across ages. This clonotype appeared a few times. The CDR3 is made up of 14 amino acids. Germline values: CDR1 SNHLY, CDR2 FYNNEI. V lost 6 bases to trimming and J lost 8 bases, with 19 bases between them. Combining a sample-barcoded 5' primer with a J-beta primer mix, a second PCR ran for 7 to 11 cycles. TCRdb reprocessed the 5' RACE reads with MiXCR, giving one entry per CDR3 protein. The sample lists 730,000 or so distinct CDR3 sequences, around 38% occurring once. Sequenced: blood. This chain joins TRBV2 and TRBJ1-2; D is uncertain. The receptor was derived from a man at least 80 years old in good health. CDR3 coding DNA: TGTGCCAGCAGCATCCAGACGGGATCTGGAGGCTACACCTTC. Its protein is CASSIQTGSGGYTF. The full variable domain, completed using reference TRBV2 and TRBJ1-2, is EPEVTQTPSHQVTQMGQEVILRCVPISNHLYFYWYRQILGQKVEFLVSFYNNEISEKSEIFDDQFSVERPDGSNFTLKIRSTKLEDSAMYFCASSIQTGSGGYTFGSGTRLTVV.